The rows below give T cell receptor beta chains drawn from one sample of a study of blood T cell repertoires in COVID-19. Generated by immunoSEQ multiplex PCR, the TCRdb table keeps only in-frame clones and is missing some. The sample contains 200,000 or so clones, 60% to 80% of which appear only once. Sequenced: peripheral blood. The receptors stem from a man aged 60-69 years with active or convalescent COVID-19. CDR3s include the opening cysteine and the closing phenylalanine or tryptophan. The D gene is left open where the match is weak. Size values are once, few and many counts, or a class for expanded clones, and some rows have none.

D gene	J gene	clone size	V gene	CDR3 DNA	CDR3 protein
TRBD2	TRBJ2-1	many	TRBV6-5	TGTGCCAGCAGTTACCCGGGAGGCGGGAATGAGCAGTTCTTC	CASSYPGGGNEQFF
TRBD1	TRBJ1-2	-	TRBV11-2	TGTGCCAGCAGCTTACCGTCCAGGGGGCAGCTCTATGGCTACACCTTC	CASSLPSRGQLYGYTF
TRBD2	TRBJ2-1	-	TRBV5-1	TGCGCCAGCAGCCAGACTAGCGGGGGTTACAATGAGCAGTTCTTC	CASSQTSGGYNEQFF
-	TRBJ1-1	-	TRBV28	TGTGCCAGCAGCCAGGGCTACACTGAAGCTTTCTTT	CASSQGYTEAFF
TRBD2	TRBJ2-1	-	TRBV18	TGTGCCAGCTCACCACCGGGACTAGCGGGAGCCAATGAGCAGTTCTTC	CASSPPGLAGANEQFF
TRBD2	TRBJ2-3	-	TRBV25-1	TGTGCCAGCAGTGCCCCGGGAGGGTCAGATACGCAGTATTTT	CASSAPGGSDTQYF
TRBD1	TRBJ1-4	-	TRBV15	TGTGCCACCAGGACAGGGAGAACACCTAATGAAAAACTGTTTTTT	CATRTGRTPNEKLFF
TRBD2	TRBJ2-1	-	TRBV30	TGTGCCTGGAGTCCAGCGGGGAGGCCTGTCGTTAAGCAGTTCTTC	CAWSPAGRPVVKQFF
-	TRBJ2-5	-	TRBV28	TGTGCCAGCAAAGGGGCCTCTTCTCGGTCGGTACAAGAGACCCAGTACTTC	CASKGASSRSVQETQYF
-	TRBJ1-3	-	TRBV6-5	TGTGCCAGCAGTTACCGGGGGGCATACTCTGGAAACACCATATATTTT	CASSYRGAYSGNTIYF
TRBD2	TRBJ2-1	-	TRBV3-1/TRBV3-2	TGTGCCAGCAGACGAGCTAGCGGAGAGCAGTTCTTC	CASRRASGEQFF
-	TRBJ1-3	-	TRBV6-5	TGTGCCAGCAGTTACGGACTCTCTGGAAACACCATATATTTT	CASSYGLSGNTIYF
-	TRBJ2-1	-	TRBV24-1	TGTGCCACCAGTGATGGAGTCTATGAGCAGTTCTTC	CATSDGVYEQFF
-	TRBJ1-1	few	TRBV11-3	TGTGCCAGCAGCTTGGCACGGAACACTGAAGCTTTCTTT	CASSLARNTEAFF
-	TRBJ2-1	once	TRBV14	TGTGCCAGCAGCCAGGGAGTCTGGGCGATCGGTGAGCAGTTCTTC	CASSQGVWAIGEQFF
TRBD2	TRBJ2-2	-	TRBV6-5	TGTGCCAGCTGGAGTCGGGGGGGAACCGGGGAGCTGTTTTTT	CASWSRGGTGELFF
-	TRBJ1-2	-	TRBV19	TGTGCCAGTAGTATCGACAGTTATGTTGGCTACACCTTC	CASSIDSYVGYTF
-	TRBJ2-7	-	TRBV3-1/TRBV3-2	TGTGCCAGCAGCCTTTTCTCACTCTACGAGCAGTACTTC	CASSLFSLYEQYF
TRBD1	TRBJ2-2	-	TRBV28	TGTGCCAGCAGTTTATGGGGACAGGGAGTTGTTTCGTCCGGGGAGCTGTTTTTT	CASSLWGQGVVSSGELFF
TRBD1	TRBJ1-4	-	TRBV9	TGTGCCAGCAGCGGCCGGGACAGTTATGAAAAACTGTTTTTT	CASSGRDSYEKLFF
TRBD1	TRBJ2-4	-	TRBV7-3	TGTGCCAGCAGCGCCGGGACAGGGGGCGTCGGCAAAAACATTCAGTACTTC	CASSAGTGGVGKNIQYF
TRBD1	TRBJ1-5	-	TRBV7-2	TGTGCCAGCAGCCAACGGACAGGGTTCGGTCAGCCCCAGCATTTT	CASSQRTGFGQPQHF
-	TRBJ2-1	-	TRBV30	TGTGCCTGGAGTGGGGAGCCTCTCCATGAGCAGTTCTTC	CAWSGEPLHEQFF
TRBD1	TRBJ1-6	-	TRBV19	TGTGCCAGTAGGGGATCCGGGACAGGAGGTCATTCACCCCTCCACTTT	CASRGSGTGGHSPLHF
TRBD2	TRBJ2-1	-	TRBV11-3	TGTGCCAGCAGCTTAGATCCTGCGGGGCGCGGGGGGCAGTTCTTC	CASSLDPAGRGGQFF
TRBD2	TRBJ2-7	few	TRBV18	TGTGCCAGCTCACTAGCGGGAGGGCCAAACGAGCAGTACTTC	CASSLAGGPNEQYF
TRBD1	TRBJ2-1	-	TRBV7-2	TGTGCCAGCAGCCCCGGACAGGGGGCCAGAGAGCAGTTCTTC	CASSPGQGAREQFF
TRBD1	TRBJ2-1	-	TRBV18	TGTGCCAGCTCACCATTTCAGGGGGCGGGAAACAATGAGCAGTTCTTC	CASSPFQGAGNNEQFF
TRBD1	TRBJ2-5	-	TRBV24-1	TGTGCCACCAGTGACCCCGGGACAGCCGAAGAGACCCAGTACTTC	CATSDPGTAEETQYF
-	TRBJ2-7	few	TRBV5-4	TGTGCCAGCAGCTTGGAACAGGAACCCACCTACGAGCAGTACTTC	CASSLEQEPTYEQYF
-	TRBJ1-2	-	TRBV7-2	TGTGCCAGCAGCCGCGACAGTTCTGGGGACTTTGGCTACACCTTC	CASSRDSSGDFGYTF
TRBD2	TRBJ2-2	few	TRBV28	TGTGCCAGCAGCACTCACGGGACTAGAGTCGGGGAGCTGTTTTTT	CASSTHGTRVGELFF
-	TRBJ2-7	-	TRBV7-7	TGTGCCAGCAGCACGACCGACTCAGGGCACGAGCAGTACTTC	CASSTTDSGHEQYF
-	TRBJ2-3	-	TRBV5-6	TGTGCCAGCAGCTTGGACCTGCGGGATACGCAGTATTTT	CASSLDLRDTQYF
TRBD1	TRBJ2-6	-	TRBV6-2/TRBV6-3	TGTGCCAGCAGTTACCGGGGGACAGGGGGCCTGTCTGGGGCCAACGTCCTGACTTTC	CASSYRGTGGLSGANVLTF
TRBD1	TRBJ1-5	-	TRBV18	TGTGCCAGCTCATCCGACAGGGATCAGCCCCAGCATTTT	CASSSDRDQPQHF
-	TRBJ2-7	-	TRBV28	TGTGCCAGCAGTTTATCGGTATTCTGGGCAGGGCGATCCTACGAGCAGTACTTC	CASSLSVFWAGRSYEQYF
-	TRBJ1-5	-	TRBV12-3/TRBV12-4	TGTGCCACCGTAGGAGTTAGCAATCAGCCCCAGCATTTT	CATVGVSNQPQHF
TRBD2	TRBJ2-7	few	TRBV6-5	TGTGCCAGCCGCGGGGGAGCCTACGAGCAGTACTTC	CASRGGAYEQYF
-	TRBJ2-1	-	TRBV5-1	TGCGCCAGCAGCCCTAGGAGGCCGAGCTCCTACAATGAGCAGTTCTTC	CASSPRRPSSYNEQFF
-	TRBJ1-2	few	TRBV28	TGTGCCAGCAGTTTAGAAGTACAGGGACTATACACCTTC	CASSLEVQGLYTF
TRBD2	TRBJ2-7	-	TRBV7-9	TGTGCCAGCAGCCGAGTACTAGCGGGAGGGAGCGAGCAGTACTTC	CASSRVLAGGSEQYF
-	TRBJ2-7	-	TRBV27	TGTGCCAGCAGTTTACAGGGGTCTGTTGTGAACGAGCAGTACTTC	CASSLQGSVVNEQYF
TRBD2	TRBJ2-1	once	TRBV6-1	TGTGCCAGCAGTGACCGGAGCGGGAGCTCCTACAATGAGCAGTTCTTC	CASSDRSGSSYNEQFF
-	TRBJ2-1	-	TRBV12-2	TGTGCAAGTCGCTTAGTAGCCGGGACTAGCTACAATGAGCAGTTCTTC	CASRLVAGTSYNEQFF
TRBD2	TRBJ2-7	-	TRBV7-6	TGTGCCAGCAGCTTAGTTATTCGGGGCAAGCGGGAGTTCTTCCACGAGCAGTACTTC	CASSLVIRGKREFFHEQYF
-	TRBJ1-1	-	TRBV4-2	TGTGCCAGCAGCGTTACAAGTTCTACTGAAGCTTTCTTT	CASSVTSSTEAFF
-	TRBJ1-1	-	TRBV5-4	TGTGCCAGCAGCTGGGAGGGCAACACTGAAGCTTTCTTT	CASSWEGNTEAFF
-	TRBJ2-7	once	TRBV15	TGTGCCACCAGCAGAGATAAGGCGGCGGTAACTGGCGAGCAGTACTTC	CATSRDKAAVTGEQYF
-	TRBJ1-1	-	TRBV9	TGTGCCAGCAGCGTAGTGGTGGGGCTTGACACTGAAGCTTTCTTT	CASSVVVGLDTEAFF
-	TRBJ2-7	-	TRBV28	TGTGCCAGCAGTTTAGACGGGAGAGGCTACGAGCAGTACTTC	CASSLDGRGYEQYF
-	TRBJ1-1	-	TRBV25-1	TGTGCCAGCAGTACTAACAGGGTGGCCACTGAAGCTTTCTTT	CASSTNRVATEAFF
TRBD1	TRBJ2-5	-	TRBV5-4	TGTGCGCTTGGGACAGGCCAAGAGACCCAGTACTTC	CALGTGQETQYF
TRBD1	TRBJ1-1	-	TRBV7-9	TGTGCCAGCAGCTCGCGACTTCTTTTGACAGGGGAGAACACTGAAGCTTTCTTT	CASSSRLLLTGENTEAFF